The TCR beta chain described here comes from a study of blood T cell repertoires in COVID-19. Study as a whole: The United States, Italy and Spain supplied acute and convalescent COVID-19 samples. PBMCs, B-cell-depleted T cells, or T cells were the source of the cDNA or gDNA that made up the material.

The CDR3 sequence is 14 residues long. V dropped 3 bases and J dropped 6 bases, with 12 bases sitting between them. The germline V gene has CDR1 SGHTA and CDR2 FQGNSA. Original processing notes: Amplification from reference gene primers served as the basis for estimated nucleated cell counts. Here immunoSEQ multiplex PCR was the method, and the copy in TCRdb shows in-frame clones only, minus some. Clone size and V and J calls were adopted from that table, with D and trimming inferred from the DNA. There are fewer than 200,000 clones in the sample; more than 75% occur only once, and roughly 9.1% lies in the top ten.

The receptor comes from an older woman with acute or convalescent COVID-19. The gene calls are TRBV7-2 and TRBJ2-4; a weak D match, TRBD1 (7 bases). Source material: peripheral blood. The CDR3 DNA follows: TGTGCCAGCAGCTTCCGACAGGGAGGAAACATTCAGTACTTC. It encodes CASSFRQGGNIQYF.